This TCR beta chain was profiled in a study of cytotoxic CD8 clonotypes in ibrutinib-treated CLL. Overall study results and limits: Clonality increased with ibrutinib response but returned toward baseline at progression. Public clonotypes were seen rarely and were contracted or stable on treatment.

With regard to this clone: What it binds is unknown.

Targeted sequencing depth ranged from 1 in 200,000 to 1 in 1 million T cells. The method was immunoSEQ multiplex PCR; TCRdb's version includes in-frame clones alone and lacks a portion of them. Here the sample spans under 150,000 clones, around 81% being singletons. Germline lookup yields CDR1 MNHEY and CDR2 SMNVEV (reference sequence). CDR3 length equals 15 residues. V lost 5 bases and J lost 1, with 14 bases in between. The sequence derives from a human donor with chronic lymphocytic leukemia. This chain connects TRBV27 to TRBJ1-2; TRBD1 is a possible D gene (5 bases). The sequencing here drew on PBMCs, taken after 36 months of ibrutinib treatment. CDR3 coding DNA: TGTGCCAGCAGTCCCCGGGGCGGGTATAACTATGGCTACACCTTC. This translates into CASSPRGGYNYGYTF.